The 32 T cell receptor beta chains given below trace back to one sample, sequenced in a study of cytomegalovirus exposure and HLA in healthy donors. In the PCR, 60 Vbeta and 13 Jbeta primers were used. Sequenced by immunoSEQ multiplex PCR; TCRdb stores in-frame clones only, minus some. The table has fewer than 80,000 clones, roughly 80% seen once. Sequencing input: PBMCs. The receptors here all came from a woman in her forties in good health and CMV-seropositive.

The chain combines TRBV30 with TRBJ2-3; the D is unclear. The CDR3 runs 11 residues. Germline V lookup: CDR1 GTSNPN, CDR2 SVGIG (reference sequence). The germline V and J ends were trimmed by 2 bases and 6 bases, with 6 bases remaining between them. The DNA for the CDR3 is TGTGCCTGGAGTCCCCAGGATACGCAGTATTTT. This gives the protein CAWSPQDTQYF.

The chain employs TRBV4-1 and TRBJ1-4; the D is unclear. Germline V lookup: CDR1 MGHRA, CDR2 YSYEKL. This CDR3 is 14 amino acids long. Trimming pared 1 base from V and 11 bases from J, leaving 14 bases between. CDR3 nucleotides: TGCGCCAGCAGCCAAGTATTGTTAAGGAGCAAACTGTTTTTT. Protein sequence: CASSQVLLRSKLFF.

The V call is TRBV19, the J call TRBJ1-5, with 8 positions matching TRBD1. V was pared by 4 bases and J by 6 bases, with 5 bases of the junction left unmatched. CDR3 size: 14 residues. Germline V gene sequence: CDR1 LNHDA, CDR2 SQIVND (reference sequence). The CDR3 DNA sequence: TGTGCCAGTAGTAATCAGGGGGCGGCTCAGCCCCAGCATTTT. Its translation: CASSNQGAAQPQHF.

The sample holds one count of this clone. The V and J genes are TRBV5-1 and TRBJ2-1; 9 bases agree with TRBD1. Germline CDR1 and CDR2: SGHRS and YFSETQ. After removal of 6 bases from V and 8 bases from J, the junction contained 12 bases not matched to a gene. The CDR3 extends over 15 amino acids. The CDR3 sequence is CASIPGQGSYHEQFF. The CDR3 nucleotides are TGCGCCAGCATTCCGGGACAGGGATCTTACCATGAGCAGTTCTTC.

This chain links TRBV6-1 with TRBJ1-5; the match to TRBD1 covers 7 bases. This CDR3 comprises 21 residues. Per the germline V gene, CDR1 is MNHNS and CDR2 is SASEGT. The J segment lost 1 base and the V segment lost 2 bases, leaving 20 bases of the junction unmatched. Written as DNA, the CDR3 is TGTGCCAGCAGTGAAAAGTACTTCGACAGGGTGGGGTTATCGAGCAATCAGCCCCAGCATTTT. It translates to CASSEKYFDRVGLSSNQPQHF.

The V call is TRBV18, the J call TRBJ2-7; TRBD1 aligns across 8 bases. The germline V gene has CDR1 KGHSH and CDR2 LQKENI. This CDR3 region has 13 residues. V lost 4 bases to trimming and J lost 5 bases; unmatched junction nucleotides: 4. As DNA, the CDR3 is TGTGCCAGCTCACGGGACAGGTTCGACGAGCAGTACTTC. Residues: CASSRDRFDEQYF.

This sequence joins TRBV4-1 and TRBJ2-2; D is unclear. Germline assignment: CDR1 MGHRA and CDR2 YSYEKL. V was trimmed by 0 bases and J by 8 bases, leaving 10 bases between them. The CDR3 runs to 14 residues. CDR3 sequence (DNA): TGCGCCAGCAGCCAAGAGCCGCGTGCGGGGGAGCTGTTTTTT. This gives the protein CASSQEPRAGELFF.

This chain connects TRBV7-2 to TRBJ1-6, with 8 bases that match TRBD1. After removal of 6 bases from V and 9 bases from J, the junction contained 10 bases not matched to a gene. This CDR3 is built from 15 residues. Germline CDR1 reads SGHTA; CDR2 reads FQGNSA. In nucleotides, the CDR3 is TGTGCCAGCAGTCTCAGGGGGCGCTCGGGTTCACCCCTCCACTTT. It is translated as CASSLRGRSGSPLHF.

The table lists this clone with a count of one. The chain links TRBV5-1 to TRBJ1-2, with a weak D call TRBD1 (5 bases). Between the trimmed V and J ends, which lost 0 bases and 7 bases, there was a span of 13 bases. CDR3 length: 14 residues. From germline, CDR1 is SGHRS and CDR2 YFSETQ. The CDR3: CASSLEEGRSGYTF. Written as DNA, the CDR3 is TGCGCCAGCAGCTTGGAAGAGGGGAGGAGTGGCTACACCTTC.

The chain combines TRBV4-2 with TRBJ2-1; D is possibly TRBD1 (6 bases). Germline lookup yields CDR1 LGHNA and CDR2 YNFKEQ. The CDR3 contains 16 residues. V was clipped by 3 bases and J by 4 bases, with 16 bases between them. CDR3 protein: CASSHRGPREYNEQFF. The CDR3, as DNA: TGTGCCAGCAGCCACAGGGGTCCCCGAGAATACAATGAGCAGTTCTTC.

The chain combines TRBV29-1 with TRBJ1-2, with D perhaps matching TRBD1 (6 bases). CDR3 length: 12 amino acids. Germline V gene data show CDR1 as SQVTM and CDR2 as ANQGSEA. V gave up 7 bases and J gave up 6 bases, with 15 bases separating them. This CDR3 reads CSARTDPNGYTF. CDR3 nucleotides: TGCAGCGCTAGGACAGACCCGAATGGCTACACCTTC.

This clone was observed once. CDR3 region: CAWRRGGTNTGELFF. The CDR3 nucleotides read TGTGCCTGGAGACGAGGGGGAACGAACACCGGGGAGCTGTTTTTT. This chain uses TRBV30 with TRBJ2-2; TRBD1 might be the D (6 bases). The CDR3 runs 15 residues. The ends were cut back, 3 bases at V and 0 bases at J, with 11 bases in the middle. Germline values: CDR1 GTSNPN, CDR2 SVGIG (reference sequence).

This chain connects TRBV7-2 to TRBJ1-1; D is possibly TRBD1 (5 bases). V was trimmed by 5 bases and J by 5 bases, leaving 12 bases between them. This CDR3 spans 13 amino acids. Germline loops: CDR1 SGHTA, CDR2 FQGNSA. CDR3 protein: CASSRSRVTEAFF. DNA for the CDR3: TGTGCCAGCAGCAGGAGCAGGGTTACTGAAGCTTTCTTT.

V gene TRBV18 combines with J gene TRBJ2-3, with unresolved D. Trimming took off 5 bases at V and 5 bases at J, with 8 bases between the two ends. CDR3 length equals 12 residues. Germline V gene sequence: CDR1 KGHSH, CDR2 LQKENI. The CDR3 loop reads CASSEARDTQYF. The CDR3 DNA reads TGTGCCAGCTCAGAAGCTAGAGATACGCAGTATTTT.

The table lists this clone with a few counts. The rearrangement uses TRBV14 and TRBJ1-2, with 7 positions matching TRBD1. There are 13 residues in the CDR3. J was trimmed by 7 bases and V by 4 bases; bases with no gene match: 6. Germline lookup yields CDR1 SGHDN and CDR2 FVKESK. CDR3 loop: CASSPGTGAGYTF. Written as DNA, the CDR3 is TGTGCCAGCAGCCCCGGCACAGGGGCTGGCTACACCTTC. Drawing the rest from reference TRBV14 and TRBJ1-2, the complete variable domain is EAGVTQFPSHSVIEKGQTVTLRCDPISGHDNLYWYRRVMGKEIKFLLHFVKESKQDESGMPNNRFLAERTGGTYSTLKVQPAELEDSGVYFCASSPGTGAGYTFGSGTRLTVV.

A remark on this clone: With only one base between it and a far larger clone, this is likely a read error. The V gene is TRBV25-1, the J gene TRBJ2-7; TRBD1 matches at 10 bases. Germline CDR1 MGHDK, CDR2 SYGVNS. This CDR3 is 14 amino acids long. The DNA of the CDR3 is TGTGCCTGCAGTCAAATGGGACAGGGGTACGAGCAGTACTTC. Translation: CACSQMGQGYEQYF.

V gene TRBV2 combines with J gene TRBJ2-2; tentative D call: TRBD1 (6 bases). The CDR3 runs to 14 residues. Trimming cost V 9 bases and J 0 bases, with 11 bases left between them. The germline V gene has CDR1 SNHLY and CDR2 FYNNEI. In DNA, the CDR3 is TGTGCCAGTGGACAGTCCTCGAACACCGGGGAGCTGTTTTTT. Translating it yields CASGQSSNTGELFF.

This clone was seen only a few times. This chain connects TRBV5-4 to TRBJ1-1, with 8 nucleotides matching TRBD1. The J segment lost 1 base and the V segment lost 4 bases, leaving 6 bases of the junction unmatched. This CDR3 contains 15 residues. Germline CDR1 is SGHNT and CDR2 is YYREEE (reference sequence). The CDR3 here is CASSGQGTGNTEAFF. The CDR3 nucleotides are TGTGCCAGCAGCGGACAGGGAACTGGGAACACTGAAGCTTTCTTT.

The CDR3 is CASSQSPAGQGAYTF. The CDR3 region has the DNA TGCGCCAGCAGCCAATCCCCGGCGGGACAGGGGGCATACACCTTC. The chain carries TRBV4-1 and TRBJ1-2; 12 bases align to TRBD1. The J segment lost 11 bases and the V segment lost 2 bases, leaving 9 bases of the junction unmatched. This CDR3 is 15 amino acids long. Germline CDR1 and CDR2: MGHRA and YSYEKL.

The rearrangement uses TRBV6-1 and TRBJ1-3, with D possibly TRBD1 on 5 matching bases. CDR1 and CDR2 from the germline V gene are MNHNS and SASEGT. V gave up 6 bases and J gave up 2 bases, with 8 bases separating them. This CDR3 has 13 amino acids. DNA of the CDR3: TGTGCCAGCAGGGCGGGGGCTGGAAACACCATATATTTT. This encodes CASRAGAGNTIYF.

Of note for this clone: A read error may produce the germline difference seen at one junction end. V usage is TRBV7-9 and J usage is TRBJ2-7, with D possibly being TRBD1 (5 bases). This CDR3 has 14 residues. Germline V gene data show CDR1 as SEHNR and CDR2 as FQNEAQ (reference sequence). The CDR3 DNA reads as TGTTCCAGCACCCAACCTGGGGCAGTGCGGGAGCAGTACTTC. Encoded protein: CSSTQPGAVREQYF.

The J gene is TRBJ2-7, the V gene TRBV5-1; TRBD2 matches 7 bases. The CDR3 runs to 13 residues. Unmatched junction bases numbered 6, after V lost 4 bases and J lost 5 bases. Per the germline V gene, CDR1 is SGHRS and CDR2 is YFSETQ. The CDR3 coding sequence is TGCGCCAGCAGCCACGGTGGGGGGGACGAGCAGTACTTC. Translating gives CASSHGGGDEQYF. Using reference TRBV5-1 and TRBJ2-7 for the parts outside the CDR3, the full variable domain is KAGVTQTPRYLIKTRGQQVTLSCSPISGHRSVSWYQQTPGQGLQFLFEYFSETQRNKGNFPGRFSGRQFSNSRSEMNVSTLELGDSALYLCASSHGGGDEQYFGPGTRLTVT.

In this sample, this clone turned up once. The chain carries TRBV30 and TRBJ2-1, with 8 bases aligning to TRBD1. The germline V gene has CDR1 GTSNPN and CDR2 SVGIG (reference sequence). V lost 4 bases to trimming and J lost 9 bases; unmatched junction nucleotides: 14. This CDR3 is 15 amino acids long. CDR3 residues: CAWKPGQGPWGEQFF. CDR3 coding DNA: TGTGCCTGGAAACCTGGACAGGGCCCCTGGGGTGAGCAGTTCTTC. Full variable domain (remainder filled in from reference TRBV30 and TRBJ2-1): SQTIHQWPATLVQPVGSPLSLECTVEGTSNPNLYWYRQAAGRGLQLLFYSVGIGQISSEVPQNLSASRPQDRQFILSSKKLLLSDSGFYLCAWKPGQGPWGEQFFGPGTRLTVL.

The chain links TRBV6-6 to TRBJ1-1, with D possibly matching TRBD1 (6 bases). Trimming cost V 6 bases and J 3 bases, with 11 bases left between them. This CDR3 contains 13 residues. Germline V gene sequence: CDR1 MNHNY, CDR2 SVGAGI (reference sequence). The CDR3 region is CASRDSWDTEAFF. For the CDR3, the DNA is TGTGCCAGCAGGGACAGTTGGGACACTGAAGCTTTCTTT.

The DNA for the CDR3 is TGTGCCAGCAGCTTCCAGGACAGGGCGAGGGGTAACACCATATATTTT. Translation gives CASSFQDRARGNTIYF. This chain connects TRBV5-4 to TRBJ1-3, with 8 bases identical to TRBD1. The V gene end was trimmed by 2 bases and the J gene end by 7 bases; junction bases not matched to a gene: 11. The CDR3 sequence is 16 residues long. CDR1 and CDR2 (germline): SGHNT, YYREEE (reference sequence).

This clone appeared a single time. The rearrangement uses TRBV19 and TRBJ2-7; the match to TRBD1 covers 9 bases. This CDR3 contains 14 residues. CDR1 is LNHDA and CDR2 is SQIVND in the germline V gene (reference sequence). The V segment lost 9 bases and the J segment 5 bases; nucleotides outside the gene matches: 11. The CDR3 DNA sequence: TGTGCCAGCAGCCCGGGACAGGGACCCGACGAGCAGTACTTC. It is translated as CASSPGQGPDEQYF.

V and J are TRBV30 and TRBJ1-1, with D possibly TRBD1 on 6 matching bases. Germline CDR1 reads GTSNPN; CDR2 reads SVGIG (reference sequence). Trimming took 0 bases from V and 6 from J, leaving 14 bases between them. The CDR3 has 14 residues. In DNA form, the CDR3 reads TGTGCCTGGAGTGTACCGGGCAGGGGAGCTGAAGCTTTCTTT. Encoded protein: CAWSVPGRGAEAFF.

A word on this clone: Relative to the germline gene, one junction end is altered; a read error may explain this. The chain employs TRBV5-1 and TRBJ2-7, with TRBD1 matching 8 bases. Per the germline V gene, CDR1 is SGHRS and CDR2 is YFSETQ. The CDR3 has 14 amino acids. The chain's CDR3 is CASSLDRATYEQYF. Written as DNA, the CDR3 is TGCGCCAGCAGTTTGGACAGGGCCACCTACGAGCAGTACTTC.

This chain links TRBV9 with TRBJ2-1; 11 nucleotides agree with TRBD2. The CDR3 totals 14 residues. CDR1 and CDR2 from the germline V gene are SGDLS and YYNGEE. Losses at the gene ends were 2 bases for V and 8 bases for J; bases not matched to a gene: 3. Written as DNA, the CDR3 is TGTGCCAGCAGCGTTAGCGGGGGGGCATATGAGCAGTTCTTC. Its translation is CASSVSGGAYEQFF.

This chain links TRBV29-1 with TRBJ1-2, with 7 bases aligning to TRBD1. This CDR3 contains 14 residues. Germline V CDR1 and CDR2: SQVTM, ANQGSEA. J was trimmed by 8 bases and V by 1 base; bases with no gene match: 10. The CDR3 sequence: CSVEGSRGPGGYTF. The CDR3 bases are TGCAGCGTTGAAGGGTCGAGGGGGCCCGGGGGCTACACCTTC.

V gene TRBV5-4 combines with J gene TRBJ2-7; D is possibly TRBD1 (6 bases). V gave up 7 bases and J gave up 0 bases, with 17 bases separating them. The CDR3 sequence is 15 residues long. The germline V gene encodes CDR1 SGHNT and CDR2 YYREEE (reference sequence). For the CDR3, the DNA is TGTGCCAGCCGACCTACAGGGACGGGCTCCTACGAGCAGTACTTC. Protein product: CASRPTGTGSYEQYF.

This clone was detected a few times. V is TRBV9 and J is TRBJ1-2; 9 bases agree with TRBD1. CDR1 is SGDLS, CDR2 YYNGEE, per germline. The CDR3 consists of 14 residues. Germline trimming cut 3 bases from V and 8 bases from J; bases unmatched to any gene: 8. This chain's CDR3 is CASSAHQTGGGYTF. In DNA, the CDR3 is TGTGCCAGCAGCGCCCATCAGACAGGGGGAGGCTACACCTTC. Full variable domain (outside the CDR3, taken from reference TRBV9 and TRBJ1-2): DSGVTQTPKHLITATGQRVTLRCSPRSGDLSVYWYQQSLDQGLQFLIQYYNGEERAKGNILERFSAQQFPDLHSELNLSSLELGDSALYFCASSAHQTGGGYTFGSGTRLTVV.